The T cell receptor (beta chain) under discussion was sequenced for a study of human T cells and chemical hapten exposure. Sample time point: patch test 1, 2 weeks after DPC sensitization. Stated treatment: therapeutic diphenylcyclopropenone sensitization with weekly scalp DPC. TCRdb recomputed calls from the RACE reads with MiXCR, one row per CDR3 protein. Among 150,000 or so distinct CDR3 sequences listed, 13% to 15% were seen once. There are 15 residues in the CDR3. V was shortened by 1 base and J by 1 base, with 10 bases between the two germline ends. Germline assignment: CDR1 LNHNV and CDR2 YYDKDF (reference sequence). This clonotype was detected only a few times.

The TCR was taken from a woman aged 30 to 39 with alopecia areata. Some clones in this sample may be carry-over from other donors' samples. The starting material was whole blood, obtained in connection with sensitization to the hapten diphenylcyclopropenone (DPC). V usage is TRBV15 and J usage is TRBJ1-1; D gene uncertain. The CDR3 loop is CATSRGGTSNTEAFF. The CDR3 DNA is TGTGCCACCAGCAGAGGAGGAACCTCGAACACTGAAGCTTTCTTT.